The rows below give T cell receptor beta chains drawn from one sample of a study of CD8 T cells in Susac syndrome. TCRdb itself ran the immunoSEQ multiplex PCR reads through MiXCR, one entry per CDR3 protein. The sample carries under 200,000 distinct CDR3 sequences, 85% to 95% recorded once. Sequencing input: CD4+ T cells from PBMCs. The receptor set was obtained from a human donor in good health. Both conserved end residues are part of each CDR3. A D gene is named only where the DNA matches it firmly. Size values are once, few and many counts, or a class for expanded clones, and some rows have none.

clone_size j_call v_call d_call cdr3_aa cdr3_nt
- TRBJ1-5 TRBV5-4 TRBD1 CASSPGQGLGQPQHF TGTGCCAGCAGCCCCGGACAGGGTTTGGGTCAGCCCCAGCATTTT
- TRBJ2-1 TRBV20-1 TRBD2 CSARRGGENEQFF TGCAGTGCTAGGCGCGGGGGGGAGAATGAGCAGTTCTTC
- TRBJ1-1 TRBV30 TRBD1 CAGDGPGGPNTEAFF TGTGCCGGGGACGGGCCAGGGGGTCCGAACACTGAAGCTTTCTTT
- TRBJ2-1 TRBV2 - CASSLYGGMGNEQFF TGTGCCAGCAGTTTATACGGGGGAATGGGCAATGAGCAGTTCTTC
- TRBJ2-5 TRBV27 - CASSPLTTRTEETQYF TGTGCCAGCAGTCCCCTCACCACCAGGACAGAAGAGACCCAGTACTTC
- TRBJ2-5 TRBV29-1 TRBD1 CNSEDVLGQGHGETQYF TGCAACTCTGAAGATGTTTTGGGACAGGGTCATGGGGAGACCCAGTACTTC
- TRBJ1-2 TRBV4-1 - CASSPTPARGNYGYTF TGCGCCAGCAGCCCAACCCCGGCCCGCGGGAACTATGGCTACACCTTC
- TRBJ2-1 TRBV20-1 - CSAPRRVSYNEQFF TGCAGTGCCCCTCGGCGGGTGTCCTACAATGAGCAGTTCTTC
- TRBJ2-1 TRBV5-1 - CASSTRPDYYNEQFF TGCGCCAGCAGCACGAGACCAGACTACTACAATGAGCAGTTCTTC
- TRBJ1-1 TRBV10-2 - CASSELQGSTEAFF TGCGCCAGCAGTGAGCTACAGGGATCGACTGAAGCTTTCTTT
- TRBJ2-2 TRBV9 - CASTQGGELFF TGTGCCAGCACACAGGGCGGGGAGCTGTTTTTT
- TRBJ1-5 TRBV29-1 TRBD1 CSVKQGPDQPQHF TGCAGCGTCAAACAGGGGCCTGATCAGCCCCAGCATTTT
- TRBJ2-1 TRBV7-9 TRBD2 CASSPVVGGGRIF TGTGCCAGCAGCCCCGTGGTCGGGGGAGGGAGGATCTTC
- TRBJ2-3 TRBV20-1 - CSARNSPGTDTQYF TGCAGTGCTAGAAACAGTCCGGGCACAGATACGCAGTATTTT
- TRBJ1-2 TRBV12-3/TRBV12-4 - CASSYTGTNYGYTF TGTGCCAGCAGCTATACCGGGACCAACTATGGCTACACCTTC
few TRBJ2-5 TRBV6-6 - CASSYRETQYF TGTGCCAGCAGTTATCGGGAGACCCAGTACTTC
- TRBJ2-1 TRBV20-1 - CKPARGDYNEQFF TGCAAGCCAGCACGGGGCGATTACAATGAGCAGTTCTTC
once TRBJ2-1 TRBV24-1 - CATSDPGTESNEQFF TGTGCCACCAGTGATCCCGGGACTGAGAGTAATGAGCAGTTCTTC
few TRBJ1-2 TRBV29-1 - CSVEAGDGYTF TGCAGCGTTGAGGCAGGGGACGGCTACACCTTC
- TRBJ2-1 TRBV20-1 - CSAPVYLAEKYNEQFF TGCAGTGCTCCAGTTTACTTAGCGGAGAAGTACAATGAGCAGTTCTTC
- TRBJ2-3 TRBV4-3 - CASSHPRGRRTDTQYF TGCGCCAGCAGCCACCCCCGGGGACGGAGGACAGATACGCAGTATTTT
- TRBJ2-5 TRBV24-1 TRBD1 CATSQGASETQYF TGTGCCACCAGTCAGGGGGCGAGTGAGACCCAGTACTTC
- TRBJ2-1 TRBV29-1 - CSAGYNEQFF TGCAGCGCGGGCTACAATGAGCAGTTCTTC
- TRBJ2-1 TRBV29-1 TRBD1 CSVGQGAYNEQFF TGCAGCGTAGGACAGGGGGCTTACAATGAGCAGTTCTTC
- TRBJ1-6 TRBV9 - CASSVMASSYNSPLHF TGTGCCAGCAGCGTAATGGCTAGCTCCTATAATTCACCCCTCCACTTT
- TRBJ1-4 TRBV28 TRBD1 CASSAYRGVGEKLFF TGTGCCAGCAGTGCATACAGGGGGGTTGGTGAAAAACTGTTTTTT
- TRBJ2-3 TRBV3-1 - CASSQDQRGTDTQYF TGTGCCAGCAGCCAAGATCAACGGGGCACAGATACGCAGTATTTT
- TRBJ2-6 TRBV9 TRBD1 CASSVEGTGYVLTF TGTGCCAGCAGCGTAGAGGGGACAGGGTACGTCCTGACTTTC
- TRBJ1-2 TRBV15 - CATSDSRGVLYGYTF TGTGCCACCAGCGACTCTCGGGGGGTTCTATATGGCTACACCTTC
- TRBJ2-5 TRBV7-2 TRBD2 CASSFSGGAKETQYF TGTGCCAGCAGCTTTAGCGGGGGGGCCAAAGAGACCCAGTACTTC
- TRBJ2-5 TRBV29-1 TRBD2 CSAGGSEETQYF TGCAGCGCGGGGGGGAGCGAAGAGACCCAGTACTTC
- TRBJ1-5 TRBV5-6 TRBD1 CASSAGGGSPQHF TGTGCCAGCAGCGCAGGGGGGGGCTCGCCCCAGCATTTT
- TRBJ2-7 TRBV6-2/TRBV6-3 TRBD1 CASQTGGVYEQYF TGTGCCAGCCAGACAGGGGGGGTCTACGAGCAGTACTTC
- TRBJ2-2 TRBV27 - CASSFVRVDSWNTGELFF TGTGCCAGCAGTTTTGTTCGAGTGGACAGTTGGAACACCGGGGAGCTGTTTTTT
- TRBJ2-5 TRBV2 - CASTQGQQETQYF TGTGCCAGCACACAGGGCCAACAAGAGACCCAGTACTTC
- TRBJ2-2 TRBV3-1 TRBD2 CASSPLGRDTGELFF TGTGCCAGCAGCCCCCTCGGGAGGGACACCGGGGAGCTGTTTTTT
- TRBJ2-1 TRBV20-1 TRBD2 CSAPTSGRGDEQFF TGCAGTGCCCCTACTAGCGGGAGAGGAGATGAGCAGTTCTTC
- TRBJ2-5 TRBV4-3 - CASSQDYRQETQYF TGCGCCAGCAGCCAAGATTACAGACAAGAGACCCAGTACTTC
- TRBJ2-5 TRBV2 TRBD1 CARQGPETQYF TGTGCCAGACAGGGGCCGGAGACCCAGTACTTC
- TRBJ1-1 TRBV29-1 - CSVLEYLGTEAFF TGCAGCGTCCTCGAATACCTGGGGACTGAAGCTTTCTTT
- TRBJ1-2 TRBV28 - CASSPLVRGYTF TGTGCCAGCAGCCCCCTGGTGAGGGGCTACACCTTC
- TRBJ2-7 TRBV5-1 TRBD1 CASSLAGTDAYEQYF TGCGCCAGCAGCTTGGCCGGGACAGACGCCTACGAGCAGTACTTC
once TRBJ2-5 TRBV7-2 - CASSLARGPQETQYF TGTGCCAGCAGCTTAGCGCGGGGTCCCCAAGAGACCCAGTACTTC
- TRBJ2-5 TRBV5-4 TRBD1 CASSLVDRGQETQYF TGTGCCAGCAGCTTAGTAGACAGGGGGCAAGAGACCCAGTACTTC
once TRBJ2-3 TRBV7-3 - CASSLDSNTDTQYF TGTGCCAGCAGCTTGGACTCGAACACAGATACGCAGTATTTT
- TRBJ2-5 TRBV29-1 - CSVGGGTETQYF TGCAGCGTTGGCGGGGGCACGGAGACCCAGTACTTC
- TRBJ1-1 TRBV12-3/TRBV12-4 - CASSLVSGGGNTEAFF TGTGCCAGCAGTTTAGTTAGCGGGGGCGGGAACACTGAAGCTTTCTTT
- TRBJ1-5 TRBV28 - CASNSGAEWQPQHF TGTGCCAGCAATTCTGGGGCTGAATGGCAGCCCCAGCATTTT
- TRBJ2-3 TRBV10-3 - CAISEPSDTDTQYF TGTGCCATCAGTGAACCTAGCGACACAGATACGCAGTATTTT